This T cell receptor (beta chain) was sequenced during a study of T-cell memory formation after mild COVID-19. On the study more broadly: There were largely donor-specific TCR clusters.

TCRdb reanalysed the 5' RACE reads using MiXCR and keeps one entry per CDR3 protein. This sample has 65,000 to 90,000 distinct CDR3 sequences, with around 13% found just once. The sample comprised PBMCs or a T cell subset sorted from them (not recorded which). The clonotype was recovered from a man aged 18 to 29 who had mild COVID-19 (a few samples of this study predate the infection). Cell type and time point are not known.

CDR3 sequence reads: CSARSLKSSYNEQFF. CDR3 nucleotide sequence: TGCAGTGCTAGAAGTTTGAAGAGCTCCTACAATGAGCAGTTCTTC. The chain has TRBV20-1 and TRBJ2-1; D ambiguous. V dropped 2 bases and J dropped 0 bases, with 11 bases sitting between them. Germline loops: CDR1 DFQATT, CDR2 SNEGSKA (reference sequence). This CDR3 has 15 residues.